This T cell receptor beta chain comes out of a study of human T cells and chemical hapten exposure. TCRdb analysed the RACE reads with MiXCR anew, one entry per CDR3 protein. The sample shows about 61,000 distinct CDR3 sequences, approximately 6.7% of them seen only once. Time point noted: pre-sensitization, week 0. As to treatment: therapeutic diphenylcyclopropenone sensitization with weekly scalp DPC. V lost 5 bases to trimming and J lost 6 bases; unmatched junction nucleotides: 6. The CDR3 runs to 14 residues. This clonotype was recorded a few times. The chain couples TRBV12-3 or TRBV12-4 to TRBJ2-3, with 9 bases that match TRBD1. This sequence was found in a woman in her 30s with alopecia areata. Some clones in this sample may be carry-over from other donors' samples. The input for sequencing was whole blood, taken in connection with sensitization to the hapten diphenylcyclopropenone (DPC). The CDR3: CASSRQGVSDTQYF. Written as DNA, the CDR3 is TGTGCCAGCAGTCGACAGGGGGTTTCGGATACGCAGTATTTT.